This T cell receptor beta chain stems from a study of cytomegalovirus exposure and HLA in healthy donors. This PCR relied on a set of 60 Vbeta primers and 13 Jbeta primers. The data were produced by immunoSEQ multiplex PCR, yet TCRdb's version contains in-frame clones alone and is incomplete. Here the sample table reports around 110,000 clones. Germline assignment: CDR1 ENHRY and CDR2 SYGVKD. The V gene end was trimmed by 8 bases and the J gene end by 8 bases; junction bases not matched to a gene: 6. The CDR3 loop spans 13 amino acids. The chain links TRBV10-3 to TRBJ2-1; 10 bases match TRBD2. The receptor's source is a man younger than 45 in good health and CMV-seronegative. The specimen sequenced was PBMCs. The CDR3 loop reads CAISSGGKDEQFF. The CDR3 coding sequence is TGTGCCATCTCTAGCGGGGGAAAAGATGAGCAGTTCTTC.